This is a list of T cell receptor beta chains from one sample in a study of cytomegalovirus exposure and HLA in healthy donors. TCRdb's copy holds only in-frame clones and misses some; the assay was immunoSEQ multiplex PCR. Counted here are around 97,000 clones, 55% to 80% occurring once; the ten biggest clones make up less than 4%. The sample comprised PBMCs. These receptors originate from a man between 35 and 55 years old in good health and CMV-seronegative. Each CDR3 is given with its conserved first and last residue. D genes are given only for firm matches. For some rows the clone size is stated as once, few or many, or as a class when expanded; others skip it.

clone_size	v_call	j_call	d_call	cdr3_aa	cdr3_nt
NA	TRBV4-1	TRBJ2-1	TRBD2	CASSQLAGARNEQFF	TGCGCCAGCAGCCAGCTAGCGGGGGCTCGAAATGAGCAGTTCTTC
NA	TRBV13	TRBJ2-7	NA	CASSPIDSPSYEQYF	TGTGCCAGCAGCCCCATAGACAGTCCCTCCTACGAGCAGTACTTC
once	TRBV7-9	TRBJ1-6	NA	CASSPVGGKKGWSPLHF	TGTGCCAGCAGCCCGGTGGGGGGGAAAAAAGGATGGTCACCCCTCCACTTT
NA	TRBV5-4	TRBJ1-6	NA	CASSLTGSRGSPLHF	TGTGCCAGCAGCTTGACAGGGTCCCGCGGATCACCCCTCCACTTT
NA	TRBV5-6	TRBJ1-2	TRBD1	CASSTTGGPSYGYTF	TGTGCCAGCAGCACTACAGGGGGCCCGAGCTATGGCTACACCTTC
NA	TRBV27	TRBJ1-2	TRBD1	CASRVQGARGYTF	TGTGCCAGCAGGGTACAGGGGGCGAGGGGCTACACCTTC
NA	TRBV6-1	TRBJ1-1	NA	CASSGQPNTEAFF	TGTGCCAGCAGTGGACAGCCAAACACTGAAGCTTTCTTT
few	TRBV10-3	TRBJ1-6	NA	CAISVQGYNSPLHF	TGTGCCATCAGTGTTCAGGGCTATAATTCACCCCTCCACTTT
NA	TRBV13	TRBJ2-3	NA	CASLRTGSTDTQYF	TGTGCCAGCTTGCGGACTGGAAGCACAGATACGCAGTATTTT
NA	TRBV6-1	TRBJ1-5	NA	CASSEEWTANNQPQHF	TGTGCCAGCAGTGAAGAGTGGACAGCCAACAATCAGCCCCAGCATTTT